The rows below give T cell receptor beta chains drawn from one sample of a study of CD8+CD57+ T cells in acquired aplastic anemia. TCRdb re-called the reads through MiXCR, storing one row per CDR3 protein. The data contain 250,000 to 300,000 distinct CDR3 sequences, approximately 56% of them singletons. Sample: sorted CD4+, CD8+, or CD8+CD57+ T cells (not recorded which) from PBMCs. The receptors stem from a human donor with severe aplastic anemia or a healthy control (not recorded which). Each CDR3 is given with its conserved first and last residue. Each record gives: clone size, V gene, D gene, J gene, CDR3 DNA, CDR3 protein. D genes are given only for firm matches. The size entry is marked missing in some rows and otherwise reads once, few, many or a size class.

clone size: NA
V gene: TRBV25-1
D gene: TRBD2
J gene: TRBJ2-3
CDR3 DNA: TGTGCCAGCAGCCCTAGCGGGAGGGCAGATACGCAGTATTTT
CDR3 protein: CASSPSGRADTQYF

clone size: many
V gene: TRBV20-1
D gene: NA
J gene: TRBJ1-2
CDR3 DNA: TGCAGTGCTGTACAGGGCTCCAACTATGGCTACACCTTC
CDR3 protein: CSAVQGSNYGYTF

clone size: many
V gene: TRBV15
D gene: TRBD1
J gene: TRBJ1-1
CDR3 DNA: TGTGCCACCAGCACCGACAGGGTGGGGAGGACTGAAGCTTTCTTT
CDR3 protein: CATSTDRVGRTEAFF

clone size: once
V gene: TRBV7-6
D gene: TRBD2
J gene: TRBJ2-5
CDR3 DNA: TGTGCCAGCAGTCAAGGTTCGGGAGGAGAGACCCAGTACTTC
CDR3 protein: CASSQGSGGETQYF

clone size: NA
V gene: TRBV20-1
D gene: NA
J gene: TRBJ1-4
CDR3 DNA: TGCAGTGGTGGGGGGCTTGAAGAAAAACTGTTTTTT
CDR3 protein: CSGGGLEEKLFF

clone size: NA
V gene: TRBV5-5
D gene: NA
J gene: TRBJ2-7
CDR3 DNA: TGTGCCAGCAGCCCGGGACAGTCGTCTTGGGGAGGGCAGTACTTC
CDR3 protein: CASSPGQSSWGGQYF

clone size: NA
V gene: TRBV24-1
D gene: TRBD1
J gene: TRBJ2-2
CDR3 DNA: TGTGCCACCAGTGATTGGGGGACAGCGAACACCGGGGAGCTGTTTTTT
CDR3 protein: CATSDWGTANTGELFF

clone size: NA
V gene: TRBV19
D gene: NA
J gene: TRBJ1-1
CDR3 DNA: TGTGCCAGTAGTATAAGCAGGGCTTGGGAAGCTTTCTTT
CDR3 protein: CASSISRAWEAFF

clone size: few
V gene: TRBV15
D gene: TRBD1
J gene: TRBJ2-7
CDR3 DNA: TGTGCCACCAGCGGAGGGACAGGGGAGGTCAACGAGCAGTACTTC
CDR3 protein: CATSGGTGEVNEQYF

clone size: NA
V gene: TRBV19
D gene: TRBD1
J gene: TRBJ1-5
CDR3 DNA: TGTGCCAGTAGTGTCGGGACAGGTAGCAATCAGCCCCAGCATTTT
CDR3 protein: CASSVGTGSNQPQHF

clone size: many
V gene: TRBV5-1
D gene: NA
J gene: TRBJ2-7
CDR3 DNA: TGCGCCAGCAGCGTATCGGGGACGCAGACCTACGAGCAGTACTTC
CDR3 protein: CASSVSGTQTYEQYF

clone size: NA
V gene: TRBV5-1
D gene: TRBD1
J gene: TRBJ2-5
CDR3 DNA: TGCGCCAGCAGCACGGGACAGGGTCGAGAGACCCAGTACTTC
CDR3 protein: CASSTGQGRETQYF

clone size: NA
V gene: TRBV7-2
D gene: TRBD2
J gene: TRBJ2-3
CDR3 DNA: TGTGCCAGCAGCTTAGGTCGTCGACTAGCGGGGGGGCTAGATACGCAGTATTTT
CDR3 protein: CASSLGRRLAGGLDTQYF

clone size: many
V gene: TRBV19
D gene: NA
J gene: TRBJ2-5
CDR3 DNA: TGTGCCAGTAGTAACGGGGGAAGGGAGACCCAGTACTTC
CDR3 protein: CASSNGGRETQYF

clone size: NA
V gene: TRBV7-2
D gene: TRBD2
J gene: TRBJ2-1
CDR3 DNA: TGTGCCAGCAGCTACCGGACTAGCGGTAACAATGAGCAGTTCTTC
CDR3 protein: CASSYRTSGNNEQFF

clone size: many
V gene: TRBV6-5
D gene: TRBD1
J gene: TRBJ1-4
CDR3 DNA: TGTGCCAGCAGACGGGGACAGGGGTTTAATGAAAAACTGTTTTTT
CDR3 protein: CASRRGQGFNEKLFF

clone size: NA
V gene: TRBV9
D gene: NA
J gene: TRBJ1-1
CDR3 DNA: TGTGCCAGCAGCCCCGACAGAGGGGGGAACACTGAAGCTTTCTTT
CDR3 protein: CASSPDRGGNTEAFF

clone size: NA
V gene: TRBV19
D gene: TRBD2
J gene: TRBJ2-7
CDR3 DNA: TGTGCCAGTAGTATAGAGGGTAGCGGGGGTCGCGAGCAGTACTTC
CDR3 protein: CASSIEGSGGREQYF

clone size: NA
V gene: TRBV24-1
D gene: NA
J gene: TRBJ2-3
CDR3 DNA: TGTGCCACCAGTGGGGGTCGGACAGCCTCAGATACGCAGTGTTTT
CDR3 protein: CATSGGRTASDTQCF

clone size: many
V gene: TRBV5-1
D gene: NA
J gene: TRBJ1-1
CDR3 DNA: TGCGCCAGCAGCTTGGTAGCGGATAACACTGAAGCTTTCTTT
CDR3 protein: CASSLVADNTEAFF

clone size: many
V gene: TRBV20-1
D gene: NA
J gene: TRBJ1-1
CDR3 DNA: TGCAGTGCTAGAGATTCGCGGGCAGGTACGCTTTACACTGAAGCTTTCTTT
CDR3 protein: CSARDSRAGTLYTEAFF

clone size: NA
V gene: TRBV29-1
D gene: NA
J gene: TRBJ2-5
CDR3 DNA: TGCAGCGTTGGCCCCCAGAGGAGGGGGCTGGGGTCGTTGGAGACCCAGTACTTC
CDR3 protein: CSVGPQRRGLGSLETQYF

clone size: few
V gene: TRBV7-2
D gene: NA
J gene: TRBJ2-7
CDR3 DNA: TGTGCCAGCAGCTTAGAACTCCTGCCCTCCTACGAGCAGTGCTTC
CDR3 protein: CASSLELLPSYEQCF

clone size: many
V gene: TRBV12-3/TRBV12-4
D gene: TRBD2
J gene: TRBJ2-7
CDR3 DNA: TGTGCCAGCAGGGACGGGACTAGCGGGGCCTACGAGCAGTACTTC
CDR3 protein: CASRDGTSGAYEQYF